This is a list of T cell receptor beta chains from one sample in a study of blood T cell repertoires in COVID-19. The repertoire was sequenced with immunoSEQ multiplex PCR; TCRdb's copy has only in-frame clones and lacks some. This table has about 200,000 clones, more than 65% appearing once. The sequenced sample was peripheral blood. The source is a woman older than 75 with acute or convalescent COVID-19. Each CDR3 is given with its conserved first and last residue. The order of the fields is J gene, D gene, V gene, clone size, CDR3 protein, CDR3 DNA. The D gene is left open where the match is weak. Clone size is given for some rows only: seen once, a few or many times, or a class if the clone is expanded.

J gene: TRBJ2-1
D gene: TRBD2
V gene: TRBV29-1
clone size: .
CDR3 protein: CSVGTSGTLEQFF
CDR3 DNA: TGCAGCGTTGGGACTAGCGGGACCCTTGAGCAGTTCTTC

J gene: TRBJ1-2
D gene: .
V gene: TRBV7-2
clone size: .
CDR3 protein: CASSLEHLRDGYTF
CDR3 DNA: TGTGCCAGCAGCTTAGAGCACTTAAGAGATGGCTACACCTTC

J gene: TRBJ2-7
D gene: .
V gene: TRBV21-1
clone size: .
CDR3 protein: CAKTVGLSYEQYF
CDR3 DNA: TGTGCCAAGACGGTGGGACTCTCCTACGAGCAGTACTTC

J gene: TRBJ2-7
D gene: .
V gene: TRBV5-1
clone size: few
CDR3 protein: CASSLAEGYEQYF
CDR3 DNA: TGCGCCAGCAGCTTGGCCGAGGGATACGAGCAGTACTTC

J gene: TRBJ2-5
D gene: TRBD2
V gene: TRBV3-1/TRBV3-2
clone size: few
CDR3 protein: CASSPSGVGYQETQYF
CDR3 DNA: TGTGCCAGCAGCCCCAGCGGGGTGGGGTACCAAGAGACCCAGTACTTC

J gene: TRBJ2-7
D gene: .
V gene: TRBV19
clone size: .
CDR3 protein: CASSIRDISSYEQYF
CDR3 DNA: TGTGCCAGTAGTATCCGGGACATAAGCTCCTACGAGCAGTACTTC

J gene: TRBJ1-2
D gene: TRBD1
V gene: TRBV3-1/TRBV3-2
clone size: .
CDR3 protein: CASSQDETTGLGYTF
CDR3 DNA: TGTGCCAGCAGCCAAGATGAAACGACAGGGTTGGGCTACACCTTC

J gene: TRBJ2-3
D gene: TRBD1
V gene: TRBV6-4
clone size: .
CDR3 protein: CASSVAGGGADTQYF
CDR3 DNA: TGTGCCAGCAGTGTCGCAGGGGGCGGTGCAGATACGCAGTATTTT

J gene: TRBJ1-1
D gene: .
V gene: TRBV5-5
clone size: .
CDR3 protein: CASSFLRGSEAFF
CDR3 DNA: TGTGCCAGCAGCTTCTTACGGGGGAGTGAAGCTTTCTTT

J gene: TRBJ2-3
D gene: .
V gene: TRBV3-1/TRBV3-2
clone size: .
CDR3 protein: CASSLGDTQYF
CDR3 DNA: TGTGCCAGCAGCCTCGGAGATACGCAGTATTTT

J gene: TRBJ1-6
D gene: .
V gene: TRBV12-3/TRBV12-4
clone size: .
CDR3 protein: CASSSTGNSPLHF
CDR3 DNA: TGTGCCAGCAGTTCGACAGGAAATTCACCCCTCCACTTT

J gene: TRBJ2-7
D gene: TRBD1
V gene: TRBV28
clone size: .
CDR3 protein: CASSPSDRGHEQYF
CDR3 DNA: TGTGCCAGCAGCCCCTCCGACAGGGGGCACGAGCAGTACTTC

J gene: TRBJ2-7
D gene: TRBD2
V gene: TRBV5-1
clone size: .
CDR3 protein: CASSSLLAGEYEQYF
CDR3 DNA: TGCGCCAGCAGCTCTTTATTAGCGGGAGAATACGAGCAGTACTTC

J gene: TRBJ1-4
D gene: .
V gene: TRBV6-5
clone size: once
CDR3 protein: CASRRDQNEKLFF
CDR3 DNA: TGTGCCAGCAGGCGGGACCAAAATGAAAAACTGTTTTTT

J gene: TRBJ1-1
D gene: .
V gene: TRBV7-9
clone size: .
CDR3 protein: CASSSDRWGAEAFF
CDR3 DNA: TGTGCCAGCAGCTCCGACAGGTGGGGAGCTGAAGCTTTCTTT

J gene: TRBJ2-1
D gene: .
V gene: TRBV11-2
clone size: once
CDR3 protein: CASSLDFRNNEQFF
CDR3 DNA: TGTGCCAGCAGCTTAGATTTCAGGAACAATGAGCAGTTCTTC

J gene: TRBJ1-1
D gene: .
V gene: TRBV25-1
clone size: .
CDR3 protein: CASSEVGRGGTEAFF
CDR3 DNA: TGTGCCAGCAGTGAGGTTGGCAGGGGTGGCACTGAAGCTTTCTTT

J gene: TRBJ2-7
D gene: .
V gene: TRBV5-6
clone size: .
CDR3 protein: CASSPAPETYEQYF
CDR3 DNA: TGTGCCAGCAGCCCTGCCCCAGAGACTTACGAGCAGTACTTC

J gene: TRBJ2-5
D gene: .
V gene: TRBV15
clone size: .
CDR3 protein: CATSLRDGTQYF
CDR3 DNA: TGTGCCACCAGTCTCAGGGATGGGACCCAGTACTTC

J gene: TRBJ1-5
D gene: .
V gene: TRBV5-1
clone size: .
CDR3 protein: CASSFSGQARQPQHF
CDR3 DNA: TGCGCCAGCAGCTTTTCCGGCCAGGCGAGACAGCCCCAGCATTTT

J gene: TRBJ1-1
D gene: .
V gene: TRBV7-9
clone size: once
CDR3 protein: CASSLDQEEAFF
CDR3 DNA: TGTGCCAGCAGCTTAGATCAGGAAGAAGCTTTCTTT

J gene: TRBJ2-3
D gene: .
V gene: TRBV10-3
clone size: .
CDR3 protein: CAISDRGRDGTDTQYF
CDR3 DNA: TGTGCCATCAGTGACAGAGGGCGGGATGGCACAGATACGCAGTATTTT

J gene: TRBJ1-3
D gene: .
V gene: TRBV4-2
clone size: many
CDR3 protein: CASSQRQGQTGNTIYF
CDR3 DNA: TGTGCCAGCAGCCAACGACAAGGCCAAACTGGAAACACCATATATTTT

J gene: TRBJ1-6
D gene: .
V gene: TRBV19
clone size: .
CDR3 protein: CASADRFPSPLHF
CDR3 DNA: TGTGCCAGTGCTGACAGGTTCCCTTCACCCCTCCACTTT

J gene: TRBJ1-6
D gene: TRBD1
V gene: TRBV9
clone size: .
CDR3 protein: CASSVLPRTGDNSPLHF
CDR3 DNA: TGTGCCAGCAGCGTTCTCCCAAGGACAGGGGATAATTCACCCCTCCACTTT

J gene: TRBJ2-1
D gene: TRBD2
V gene: TRBV9
clone size: .
CDR3 protein: CASSRTSTDNEQFF
CDR3 DNA: TGTGCCAGCAGTCGGACTAGCACCGACAATGAGCAGTTCTTC

J gene: TRBJ2-7
D gene: .
V gene: TRBV2
clone size: .
CDR3 protein: CASGGRGRGQQYF
CDR3 DNA: TGTGCCAGCGGAGGAAGAGGCCGGGGTCAGCAGTACTTC

J gene: TRBJ1-1
D gene: .
V gene: TRBV11-3
clone size: many
CDR3 protein: CASSFSRNTEAFF
CDR3 DNA: TGTGCCAGCAGCTTTTCCCGGAACACTGAAGCTTTCTTT

J gene: TRBJ1-6
D gene: .
V gene: TRBV6-5
clone size: .
CDR3 protein: CASQGADNSPLHF
CDR3 DNA: TGTGCCAGCCAGGGCGCAGATAATTCACCCCTCCACTTT

J gene: TRBJ2-3
D gene: TRBD1
V gene: TRBV2
clone size: .
CDR3 protein: CASSSGTGPTDTQYF
CDR3 DNA: TGTGCCAGCAGCTCCGGGACAGGCCCCACAGATACGCAGTATTTT

J gene: TRBJ1-2
D gene: .
V gene: TRBV3-1/TRBV3-2
clone size: .
CDR3 protein: CASSRVGYGYTF
CDR3 DNA: TGTGCCAGCAGTCGGGTGGGTTATGGCTACACCTTC

J gene: TRBJ1-5
D gene: .
V gene: TRBV30
clone size: .
CDR3 protein: CAWREPQGSLGPQHF
CDR3 DNA: TGTGCCTGGAGGGAACCGCAGGGGTCCTTGGGGCCCCAGCATTTT

J gene: TRBJ2-5
D gene: .
V gene: TRBV24-1
clone size: .
CDR3 protein: CATSDPRGARETQYF
CDR3 DNA: TGTGCCACCAGTGACCCCCGGGGGGCGCGGGAGACCCAGTACTTC

J gene: TRBJ2-7
D gene: TRBD2
V gene: TRBV11-2
clone size: .
CDR3 protein: CASSLVMASGRTYEQYF
CDR3 DNA: TGTGCCAGCAGCTTAGTAATGGCTAGCGGGAGAACGTACGAGCAGTACTTC

J gene: TRBJ2-1
D gene: TRBD1
V gene: TRBV3-1/TRBV3-2
clone size: .
CDR3 protein: CASSQVPGQGAEQFF
CDR3 DNA: TGTGCCAGCAGCCAGGTCCCGGGACAGGGGGCTGAGCAGTTCTTC

J gene: TRBJ2-2
D gene: .
V gene: TRBV30
clone size: .
CDR3 protein: CAWSGLGRTGELFF
CDR3 DNA: TGTGCCTGGAGTGGACTAGGTCGGACCGGGGAGCTGTTTTTT

J gene: TRBJ2-3
D gene: TRBD1
V gene: TRBV5-4
clone size: .
CDR3 protein: CASSLPGQGGTDTQYF
CDR3 DNA: TGTGCCAGCAGCTTGCCGGGACAGGGGGGAACAGATACGCAGTATTTT

J gene: TRBJ2-7
D gene: .
V gene: TRBV2
clone size: .
CDR3 protein: CASTLGQLSSYEQYF
CDR3 DNA: TGTGCCAGCACTCTCGGACAGTTGAGCTCCTACGAGCAGTACTTC

J gene: TRBJ1-2
D gene: TRBD1
V gene: TRBV3-1/TRBV3-2
clone size: .
CDR3 protein: CASSQPGQAGGGYTF
CDR3 DNA: TGTGCCAGCAGCCAACCCGGACAGGCAGGAGGTGGCTACACCTTC

J gene: TRBJ1-6
D gene: TRBD1
V gene: TRBV5-1
clone size: .
CDR3 protein: CASSWDRGGSPLHF
CDR3 DNA: TGCGCCAGCAGCTGGGACAGGGGAGGTTCACCCCTCCACTTT

J gene: TRBJ2-5
D gene: TRBD1
V gene: TRBV6-5
clone size: .
CDR3 protein: CASNRQGSVLETQYF
CDR3 DNA: TGTGCCAGCAACCGACAGGGGTCCGTTTTGGAGACCCAGTACTTC

J gene: TRBJ2-2
D gene: .
V gene: TRBV28
clone size: .
CDR3 protein: CASSLKRSIAEIWELFF
CDR3 DNA: TGTGCCAGCAGTTTAAAGCGGTCTATAGCGGAGATCTGGGAGCTGTTTTTT

J gene: TRBJ2-7
D gene: TRBD2
V gene: TRBV5-5
clone size: .
CDR3 protein: CASSQGLAASYEQYF
CDR3 DNA: TGTGCCAGCAGCCAGGGACTAGCGGCCTCCTACGAGCAGTACTTC

J gene: TRBJ1-5
D gene: .
V gene: TRBV6-1
clone size: .
CDR3 protein: CASSEVTQPQHF
CDR3 DNA: TGTGCCAGCAGTGAAGTTACACAGCCCCAGCATTTT

J gene: TRBJ2-7
D gene: TRBD2
V gene: TRBV5-1
clone size: .
CDR3 protein: CASSQGTSGRVSYEQYF
CDR3 DNA: TGCGCCAGCAGCCAAGGGACTAGCGGGAGGGTATCCTACGAGCAGTACTTC

J gene: TRBJ1-1
D gene: .
V gene: TRBV28
clone size: .
CDR3 protein: CASSLDWSGRDTEAFF
CDR3 DNA: TGTGCCAGCAGTTTAGATTGGTCAGGGCGAGACACTGAAGCTTTCTTT

J gene: TRBJ2-7
D gene: .
V gene: TRBV7-8
clone size: .
CDR3 protein: CASRDTGPYEQYF
CDR3 DNA: TGTGCCAGCAGGGACACAGGACCCTACGAGCAGTACTTC

J gene: TRBJ2-1
D gene: .
V gene: TRBV6-1
clone size: few
CDR3 protein: CASSAIRDSSYNEQFF
CDR3 DNA: TGTGCCAGCAGTGCGATCCGAGACAGCTCCTACAATGAGCAGTTCTTC

J gene: TRBJ1-6
D gene: TRBD1
V gene: TRBV6-2/TRBV6-3
clone size: few
CDR3 protein: CASSYSDRVNSPLHF
CDR3 DNA: TGTGCCAGCAGTTACTCGGACAGGGTAAATTCACCCCTCCACTTT

J gene: TRBJ2-5
D gene: TRBD2
V gene: TRBV19
clone size: .
CDR3 protein: CASSRGGGGPQETQYF
CDR3 DNA: TGTGCCAGTAGTCGTGGCGGGGGAGGCCCCCAAGAGACCCAGTACTTC

J gene: TRBJ2-3
D gene: .
V gene: TRBV7-9
clone size: .
CDR3 protein: CASSPWEAAQDTQYF
CDR3 DNA: TGTGCCAGCAGCCCCTGGGAAGCGGCTCAAGATACGCAGTATTTT

J gene: TRBJ2-1
D gene: .
V gene: TRBV6-5
clone size: .
CDR3 protein: CASASSGPYNEQFF
CDR3 DNA: TGTGCCAGCGCCAGTTCTGGGCCATACAATGAGCAGTTCTTC